One and the same sample provided the 27 T cell receptor beta chains below, sequenced in a study of T cell responses to AZD1222 COVID-19 vaccine. The table came from immunoSEQ multiplex PCR; TCRdb's copy has only in-frame clones and leaves some out. The data show about 190,000 clones, over 80% seen once. This specimen consisted of peripheral blood, obtained on day 0 of MenACWY control vaccination. The receptors originated from an adult in good health.

This rearrangement joins TRBV5-6 to TRBJ1-2, with 10 nucleotides matching TRBD1. CDR3 length: 15 amino acids. CDR1 is SGHDT, CDR2 YYEEEE, per germline. Germline trimming cut 1 base from V and 4 bases from J; bases unmatched to any gene: 4. The CDR3 DNA sequence: TGTGCCAGCAGCTTGAGAGGACAGGGGGGCTATGGCTACACCTTC. This codes for CASSLRGQGGYGYTF.

The chain has TRBV28 and TRBJ1-2; D is undetermined. Per germline, CDR1 MDHEN and CDR2 SYDVKM. The V end lost 6 bases, the J end lost 5 bases, and 16 bases lay between the germline ends. The CDR3 has 14 residues. This chain's CDR3 is CASSSLRGNYGYTF. The CDR3 DNA sequence: TGTGCCAGCAGCTCCCTCAGAGGGAATTATGGCTACACCTTC.

The chain joins TRBV19 to TRBJ2-1; 9 bases match TRBD1. This CDR3 has 16 amino acids. Looked up from germline, CDR1 is LNHDA and CDR2 is SQIVND (reference sequence). Trimming at V came to 6 bases and at J to 6 bases, leaving 12 bases not matched to a gene. The CDR3 coding sequence is TGTGCCAGTAGCACGTACCGGGACAGGGCCAGCAATGAGCAGTTCTTC. It is translated as CASSTYRDRASNEQFF.

This chain links TRBV6-5 with TRBJ2-7; D is ambiguous. This CDR3 has 14 amino acids. Per germline, CDR1 MNHEY and CDR2 SVGAGI. Trimming took 0 bases from V and 2 from J, leaving 8 bases between them. CDR3 sequence (DNA): TGTGCCAGCAGTTACTCGGCCGGCCCCTACGAGCAGTACTTC. It yields the protein CASSYSAGPYEQYF.

The rearrangement joins TRBV4-1 to TRBJ2-7, with 10 bases aligning to TRBD2. Germline V lookup: CDR1 MGHRA, CDR2 YSYEKL. With 1 base clipped from V and 1 base from J, the junction kept 10 bases outside the gene matches. The CDR3 runs 18 residues. The CDR3 DNA follows: TGCGCCAGCAGCCAAGGGGGGCTAGCGGGAGTCCAATCCTACGAGCAGTACTTC. It is translated as CASSQGGLAGVQSYEQYF.

The V and J genes are TRBV4-3 and TRBJ2-5; 12 nucleotides align to TRBD2. The CDR3 is 18 amino acids. V dropped 1 base and J dropped 0; count of bases not matched to a gene: 6. Germline CDR1 reads LGHNA; CDR2 reads YSLEER. CDR3 sequence: CASSQVASGGADQETQYF. In DNA form, the CDR3 reads TGCGCCAGCAGCCAAGTGGCTAGCGGGGGGGCAGACCAAGAGACCCAGTACTTC.

The V gene is TRBV2, the J gene TRBJ1-2; D is unclear. Germline assignment: CDR1 SNHLY and CDR2 FYNNEI. The CDR3 runs 16 residues. V was cut by 1 base and J by 0 bases, with 12 bases left in between. The CDR3 here is CASSEGPSGANYGYTF. CDR3 nucleotides: TGTGCCAGCAGTGAAGGCCCGTCAGGAGCTAACTATGGCTACACCTTC.

To note about this clone: This sample also contains other DNA sequences that code for the same CDR3. This rearrangement joins TRBV7-9 to TRBJ2-1, with D tentatively TRBD2 (6 bases). V was shortened by 6 bases and J by 4 bases, with 16 bases between the two germline ends. Germline V gives CDR1 SEHNR, CDR2 FQNEAQ (reference sequence). This CDR3 contains 15 residues. As DNA, the CDR3 is TGTGCCAGCAGGTTGGCCGGGACTTCTTACAATGAGCAGTTCTTC. Translating it yields CASRLAGTSYNEQFF.

This chain uses TRBV5-4 with TRBJ2-3, with D possibly TRBD2 on 6 matching bases. Trimming took off 5 bases at V and 6 bases at J, with 22 bases between the two ends. The CDR3 has 16 residues. Germline CDR1 SGHNT, CDR2 YYREEE (reference sequence). CDR3 DNA sequence: TGTGCCAGCAGTCCAGGCGGGGCCAGGTCCGGTGATACGCAGTATTTT. Its translation is CASSPGGARSGDTQYF.

The V gene is TRBV5-1, the J gene TRBJ2-3, with 11 bases aligning to TRBD1. The CDR3 length is 16 residues. The V segment lost 0 bases and the J segment 2 bases; nucleotides outside the gene matches: 2. From germline, CDR1 is SGHRS and CDR2 YFSETQ. The CDR3, as DNA: TGCGCCAGCAGCTTGGGGGACAGGGGGGACACAGATACGCAGTATTTT. It is translated as CASSLGDRGDTDTQYF.

This clone has just one count. The chain has TRBV19 and TRBJ1-1; D unclear. Germline V gene data show CDR1 as LNHDA and CDR2 as SQIVND (reference sequence). Trimming pared 7 bases from V and 0 bases from J, leaving 12 bases between. The CDR3 is 14 amino acids. Here the CDR3 DNA reads TGTGCCAGTAAAGGTTCACTCATGAACACTGAAGCTTTCTTT. Residues: CASKGSLMNTEAFF.

The gene calls are TRBV25-1 and TRBJ1-5; weak D call: TRBD1 (5 bases). CDR1 is MGHDK and CDR2 is SYGVNS in the germline V gene. V lost 4 bases to trimming and J lost 0 bases, with 10 bases between them. CDR3 length: 15 amino acids. CDR3 nucleotide sequence: TGTGCCAGCAGTGCGGGGGGGTTTAGCAATCAGCCCCAGCATTTT. Translating gives CASSAGGFSNQPQHF. Looking up the rest from reference TRBV25-1 and TRBJ1-5 gives the full variable domain: EADIYQTPRYLVIGTGKKITLECSQTMGHDKMYWYQQDPGMELHLIHYSYGVNSTEKGDLSSESTVSRIRTEHFPLTLESARPSHTSQYLCASSAGGFSNQPQHFGDGTRLSIL.

This clone was seen just once. V is TRBV5-1 and J is TRBJ2-5; D is uncertain. Trimming shortened V by 0 bases and J by 3 bases, and 6 bases separated the two germline ends. The CDR3 spans 13 residues. Germline V gene data show CDR1 as SGHRS and CDR2 as YFSETQ. The DNA of the CDR3 is TGCGCCAGCAGCTTGGCCCAAAAAGAGACCCAGTACTTC. Its protein is CASSLAQKETQYF.

The rearrangement joins TRBV12-3 or TRBV12-4 to TRBJ2-3; D ambiguous. The CDR3 covers 12 residues. V was pared by 6 bases and J by 2 bases, with 6 bases between. CDR3 protein: CASRPNTDTQYF. The DNA for the CDR3 is TGTGCCAGCAGGCCGAACACAGATACGCAGTATTTT.

This clone is a singleton in its sample. The genes are TRBV6-6 and TRBJ2-3, with no clear D. Germline V gene lookup returns CDR1 MNHNY and CDR2 SVGAGI (reference sequence). This CDR3 has 15 amino acids. The germline V and J ends were trimmed by 7 bases and 0 bases, with 14 bases remaining between them. The chain's CDR3 is CASTRTGRSTDTQYF. In nucleotides, the CDR3 is TGTGCCAGCACACGGACGGGCCGTAGCACAGATACGCAGTATTTT.

This clone was counted a single time. This rearrangement joins TRBV27 to TRBJ1-1, with D possibly matching TRBD1 (6 bases). Deletions cut 0 bases from V and 4 bases from J, with 9 bases between. CDR3 length equals 14 residues. Germline loops: CDR1 MNHEY, CDR2 SMNVEV (reference sequence). This CDR3 is CASSLSRGGTEAFF. The CDR3 DNA reads TGTGCCAGCAGTTTATCTAGGGGGGGCACTGAAGCTTTCTTT.

The gene calls are TRBV5-1 and TRBJ2-2; 13 bases fit TRBD2. CDR1 is SGHRS and CDR2 is YFSETQ in the germline V gene. The trim removed 3 bases at V and 5 bases at J, leaving 4 bases unmatched. This CDR3 has 16 amino acids. In DNA form, the CDR3 reads TGCGCCAGCAGCTGGGGGACTAGCGGGGCTACCGGGGAGCTGTTTTTT. This sequence encodes CASSWGTSGATGELFF. The variable domain in full, completed from reference TRBV5-1 and TRBJ2-2, reads KAGVTQTPRYLIKTRGQQVTLSCSPISGHRSVSWYQQTPGQGLQFLFEYFSETQRNKGNFPGRFSGRQFSNSRSEMNVSTLELGDSALYLCASSWGTSGATGELFFGEGSRLTVL.

The J gene is TRBJ2-7, the V gene TRBV10-3; D might be TRBD1 or TRBD2, each matching 5 bases. Germline V lookup: CDR1 ENHRY, CDR2 SYGVKD. V lost 6 bases, J lost 7 bases, and 16 bases lay in between. This CDR3 is 13 amino acids long. The CDR3 here is CAISRDPSWEQYF. DNA for the CDR3: TGTGCCATCAGCCGGGACCCTTCTTGGGAGCAGTACTTC.

V is TRBV28 and J is TRBJ1-2; 10 positions match TRBD1. Germline CDR1 MDHEN, CDR2 SYDVKM. There are 14 residues in the CDR3. Trimming removed 4 bases from V and 3 bases from J; junction bases left unmatched: 2. The CDR3 region has the DNA TGTGCCAGCAGTTCCGGACAGGGGGACTATGGCTACACCTTC. The encoded protein is CASSSGQGDYGYTF.

In nucleotides, the CDR3 is TGCGCCAGCAGCAAGGACCAGAGTAACACCGGGGAGCTGTTTTTT. Residues: CASSKDQSNTGELFF. This rearrangement joins TRBV5-1 to TRBJ2-2; D remains ambiguous. V was clipped by 4 bases and J by 2 bases, with 12 bases between them. Germline CDR1 SGHRS, CDR2 YFSETQ. The CDR3 length is 15 residues.

This rearrangement joins TRBV29-1 to TRBJ1-1, with a weak D call TRBD1 (5 bases). The germline V and J ends were trimmed by 3 bases and 0 bases, with 8 bases remaining between them. This CDR3 is 13 amino acids long. Germline V gives CDR1 SQVTM, CDR2 ANQGSEA. CDR3 sequence (DNA): TGCAGCGTTGACCGGGGACTGAACACTGAAGCTTTCTTT. This sequence encodes CSVDRGLNTEAFF.

The rearrangement uses TRBV11-2 and TRBJ1-4; D is uncertain. There are 16 residues in the CDR3. Germline CDR1 SGHAT, CDR2 FQNNGV. The V and J ends lost 3 bases and 4 bases respectively, with 15 bases between them. The CDR3 DNA is TGTGCCAGCAGCTTTTCCCCTCGGACCCATAATGAAAAACTGTTTTTT. Its translation: CASSFSPRTHNEKLFF.

The V call is TRBV7-2, the J call TRBJ1-5; no clear D. The V end lost 4 bases, the J end lost 5 bases, and 9 bases lay between the germline ends. CDR3 size: 13 residues. CDR1 is SGHTA and CDR2 is FQGNSA in the germline V gene. The CDR3 protein is CASSSRGHQPQHF. The DNA for the CDR3 is TGTGCCAGCAGCTCAAGAGGGCATCAGCCCCAGCATTTT. Full variable domain (remainder filled in from reference TRBV7-2 and TRBJ1-5): GAGVSQSPSNKVTEKGKDVELRCDPISGHTALYWYRQSLGQGLEFLIYFQGNSAPDKSGLPSDRFSAERTGGSVSTLTIQRTQQEDSAVYLCASSSRGHQPQHFGDGTRLSIL.

The gene calls are TRBV6-1 and TRBJ1-4; D not resolved. Trimming pared 3 bases from V and 1 base from J, leaving 12 bases between. There are 16 residues in the CDR3. CDR1 MNHNS and CDR2 SASEGT come from the germline V gene. The CDR3 nucleotides are TGTGCCAGCAGTGAGAACCCGGGAGGAACTAATGAAAAACTGTTTTTT. It codes for CASSENPGGTNEKLFF.

This sequence joins TRBV5-1 and TRBJ2-7; 10 bases line up with TRBD2. V shed 3 bases, J shed 5 bases, and the junction held 8 bases outside the gene matches. The germline V gene has CDR1 SGHRS and CDR2 YFSETQ. The CDR3 has 15 residues. CDR3 nucleotide sequence: TGCGCCAGCAGCTCAACAACTAGCGGGAACAACGAGCAGTACTTC. Residues: CASSSTTSGNNEQYF.

A single count supports this clone. The gene calls are TRBV7-3 and TRBJ2-3; 7 bases agree with TRBD2. CDR1 SGHTA and CDR2 FQGTGA come from the germline V gene. This CDR3 has 15 amino acids. With V trimmed by 1 base and J by 7 bases, 8 bases remained unmatched. CDR3 loop: CASSLIAGAGNTQYF. For the CDR3, the DNA is TGTGCCAGCAGCTTAATCGCGGGAGCGGGGAATACGCAGTATTTT.

The rearrangement uses TRBV11-2 and TRBJ2-1, with 9 positions matching TRBD2. Germline loops: CDR1 SGHAT, CDR2 FQNNGV. V lost 5 bases, J lost 0 bases, and 2 bases stayed unmatched. The CDR3 covers 15 residues. The CDR3 DNA sequence: TGTGCCAGCAGCCCGGGACTAGCCTCCTACAATGAGCAGTTCTTC. It yields the protein CASSPGLASYNEQFF.